This T cell receptor beta chain was sequenced for a study of cytomegalovirus exposure and HLA in healthy donors. Study-wide results and limits: Segments of the TCR beta V type were, in most cases, productive about 87% or about 30% of the time in an earlier analysis. For most TCR sequences rarity was the rule, although some public TCRs occurred in many donors.

The CDR3 totals 18 residues. V was pared by 0 bases and J by 1 base, with 8 bases of the junction left unmatched. Germline CDR1 reads SGHAT; CDR2 reads FQDESV (reference sequence). About this clone itself: No antigen is known for it.

PCR amplification relied on 60 Vbeta primers (plus 13 Jbeta primers). Repertoires were generated with immunoSEQ multiplex PCR, while TCRdb's copy carries only in-frame clones and drops some. The sample consists of approximately 190,000 clones, about 83% of them appearing once. This clonotype was sampled from a woman aged 30 to 39 in good health and CMV-seropositive. Sequencing was done on a sample of PBMCs. J is TRBJ2-2 and V is TRBV11-1; 7 positions agree with TRBD1. The chain's CDR3 is CASSLAFWDSVNTGELFF. CDR3 sequence (DNA): TGTGCCAGCAGCTTAGCTTTTTGGGACAGTGTGAACACCGGGGAGCTGTTTTTT.